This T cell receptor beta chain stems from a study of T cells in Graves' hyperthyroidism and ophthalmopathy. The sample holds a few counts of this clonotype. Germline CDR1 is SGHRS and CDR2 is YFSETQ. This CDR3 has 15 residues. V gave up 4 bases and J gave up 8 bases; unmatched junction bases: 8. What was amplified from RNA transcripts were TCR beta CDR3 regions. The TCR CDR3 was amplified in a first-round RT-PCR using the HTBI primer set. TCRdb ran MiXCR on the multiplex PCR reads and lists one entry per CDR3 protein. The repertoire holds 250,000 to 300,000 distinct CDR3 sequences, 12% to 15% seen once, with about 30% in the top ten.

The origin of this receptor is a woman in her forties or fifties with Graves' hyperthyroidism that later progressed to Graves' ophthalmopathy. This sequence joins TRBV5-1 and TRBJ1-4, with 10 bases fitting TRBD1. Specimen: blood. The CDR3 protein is CASSVAGTGDEKLFF. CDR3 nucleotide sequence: TGCGCCAGCAGCGTAGCCGGGACAGGGGACGAAAAACTGTTTTTT. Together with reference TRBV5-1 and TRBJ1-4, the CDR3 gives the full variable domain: KAGVTQTPRYLIKTRGQQVTLSCSPISGHRSVSWYQQTPGQGLQFLFEYFSETQRNKGNFPGRFSGRQFSNSRSEMNVSTLELGDSALYLCASSVAGTGDEKLFFGSGTQLSVL.